This T cell receptor beta chain was captured in a study of cytomegalovirus exposure and HLA in healthy donors. Trimming removed 5 bases at V and 1 base at J, with 11 bases between. The germline gives CDR1 MNHNY, CDR2 SVGAGI (reference sequence). The CDR3 length is 14 residues. This clone is categorized as medium-sized. The antigen is undetermined. In nominal health when sampled, donors likely had unrecorded immune exposures nonetheless. Study results and caveats: A previous analysis found most TCR beta V segments productive roughly 90% or roughly 30% of the time.

With 60 Vbeta and 13 Jbeta primers, the PCR was carried out. Clones were sequenced by immunoSEQ multiplex PCR, and TCRdb holds only the in-frame ones, with some missing. The repertoire holds some 78,000 clones, with 80% as singletons. This clonotype was obtained from a man between 50 and 59 years old in good health and CMV-seropositive. The sample taken for sequencing was PBMCs. The chain couples TRBV6-6 to TRBJ1-2; D is unresolved. CDR3 loop: CASSHGEGNYGYTF. CDR3 in DNA: TGTGCCAGCAGTCACGGGGAGGGTAACTATGGCTACACCTTC.